One sample yielded the 5 T cell receptor beta chains listed below, sequenced in a study of siplizumab effects on memory and regulatory T cells. Some clones are missing from TCRdb's copy, which holds only in-frame ones; the method was immunoSEQ multiplex PCR. The sample lists about 110,000 clones, 92% seen once, with around 1.3% in the top ten. Sequencing used CD4+ T cells sorted from blood. Receptors originate from a human donor in good health.

This chain uses TRBV19 with TRBJ1-3; D unresolved. The CDR3 runs 14 residues. The germline V and J ends were trimmed by 3 bases and 2 bases, with 8 bases remaining between them. Per the germline V gene, CDR1 is LNHDA and CDR2 is SQIVND (reference sequence). CDR3 sequence reads: CASSMGKTGNTIYF. The DNA for the CDR3 is TGTGCCAGTAGTATGGGAAAAACTGGAAACACCATATATTTT.

The chain links TRBV7-6 to TRBJ2-1, with D possibly being TRBD1 or TRBD2 (5 bases each). V was shortened by 1 base and J by 0 bases, with 7 bases between the two germline ends. This CDR3 is 15 amino acids long. Germline V gene data show CDR1 as SGHVS and CDR2 as FNYEAQ. The CDR3 region is CASSLGDGSYNEQFF. The CDR3 DNA sequence: TGTGCCAGCAGCTTAGGGGACGGCTCCTACAATGAGCAGTTCTTC.

The chain combines TRBV2 with TRBJ2-4; TRBD1 aligns across 7 bases. The J segment lost 6 bases and the V segment lost 7 bases, leaving 6 bases of the junction unmatched. Germline CDR1 SNHLY, CDR2 FYNNEI. This CDR3 spans 13 amino acids. The CDR3: CASTQTGPNIQYF. CDR3 coding DNA: TGTGCCAGCACCCAGACAGGGCCAAACATTCAGTACTTC.

The chain is built from TRBV5-1 and TRBJ2-1, with D possibly matching TRBD2 (5 bases). Germline loops: CDR1 SGHRS, CDR2 YFSETQ. Trimming removed 1 base from V and 7 bases from J, with 15 bases in between. This CDR3 spans 15 amino acids. The CDR3 is CASSLRAGAGNEQFF. The CDR3 bases are TGCGCCAGCAGCTTGCGGGCGGGCGCGGGTAATGAGCAGTTCTTC.

This chain links TRBV7-9 with TRBJ2-3; TRBD2 matches at 10 bases. The CDR3 has 14 residues. V trimming: 3 bases; J trimming: 5 bases; junction bases outside the gene matches: 2. The V gene's germline CDR1 is SEHNR and CDR2 FQNEAQ (reference sequence). The CDR3 sequence is CASSFLAGVDTQYF. DNA of the CDR3: TGTGCCAGCAGCTTCCTAGCGGGGGTAGATACGCAGTATTTT.